This T cell receptor (beta chain) was sequenced in a study of cytomegalovirus exposure and HLA in healthy donors. Study findings and constraints: For most TCR sequences rarity was the rule, although some public TCRs occurred in many donors.

About this clone itself: Its antigen is unknown.

The CDR3 extends over 12 amino acids. V was shortened by 5 bases and J by 4 bases, with 9 bases between the two germline ends. In germline, CDR1 is SNHLY, CDR2 FYNNEI. PCR was performed using 60 Vbeta and 13 Jbeta primers. Produced via immunoSEQ multiplex PCR; TCRdb's table is partial and in-frame only. The data show under 200,000 clones, with about 70% seen just once and roughly 4.1% held by the top ten. Sequencing was done on a sample of PBMCs. The chain carries TRBV2 and TRBJ2-7; tentatively, D is TRBD1 (5 bases). The receptor's source is a woman between 18 and 29 years old in good health and CMV-seropositive. CDR3 sequence: CASSYNRYEQYF. The CDR3 nucleotides read TGTGCCAGCAGTTACAACAGGTACGAGCAGTACTTC.